This TCR beta chain came from a study of tumor-infiltrating lymphocytes in primary liver carcinoma. Study at large: Samples gave roughly 3.65 to 7.5 million productive TCRbeta reads, similar across tissue types.

The CDR3 sequence is 14 residues long. CDR1 and CDR2 (germline): MDHEN, SYDVKM. Trimming removed 5 bases from V and 8 bases from J; junction bases left unmatched: 11. Scientists recovered RNA and DNA together from about 20-30 mg of unsorted bulk tissue. Total RNA amounting to roughly 0.5 ug was the source from which TCR beta cDNA was made with a constant-region primer. Generation of the TCR beta libraries relied on three nested multiplex PCR rounds using slightly modified ARM-PCR. It was with TRBV1-TRBV30 forward primers and a C-beta reverse primer that the first two PCR rounds were run, at roughly 10 cycles each. TCRdb ran MiXCR on the multiplex PCR reads and lists one entry per CDR3 protein. The sample holds roughly 190,000 distinct CDR3 sequences; 70% to 90% are singletons and the top ten take approximately 18%.

This TCR was sampled from a man aged 40-49 years with primary liver carcinoma and hepatitis B virus infection. The rearrangement joins TRBV28 to TRBJ2-7; 8 bases match TRBD1. Sequencing input: tumor tissue from primary liver carcinoma. The CDR3 reads CASSPRDRGRQQYF. The DNA of the CDR3 is TGTGCCAGCAGTCCCCGTGACAGGGGTCGCCAGCAGTACTTC. Filled out from reference TRBV28 and TRBJ2-7, the complete variable domain reads DVKVTQSSRYLVKRTGEKVFLECVQDMDHENMFWYRQDPGLGLRLIYFSYDVKMKEKGDIPEGYSVSREKKERFSLILESASTNQTSMYLCASSPRDRGRQQYFGPGTRLTVT.